The TCR beta chain described here comes from a study of shared clonotypes between healthy human individuals. Study results and limitations: The sharing of 4.5% to 5.5% of naive CD4 clonotypes was seen across several donors. An effect of sequencing depth on clonotype sharing among donors was expected. Rarefaction showed that sequencing of sorted subsets was incomplete (despite large depth). When compared with the clonotypes that were shared by all four sorted-subset donors, the non-shared clonotypes turned out to have lower generation probabilities.

Assay: immunoSEQ multiplex PCR; the TCRdb copy retains only in-frame clones and omits some. The table records some 1,100,000 clones, approximately 78% of them present only once. This clone was observed once. No antigen is known for it. The origin of this receptor is a man aged 18 to 35 in good health. Some clones in this sample may be carry-over from other donors' samples. The specimen was memory CD4+ T cells from PBMCs. Specified subset: CD45RA-negative fraction.

CDR3 nucleotide sequence: TGTGCCAGCGGTGGACTAGCGGGAGGCACCGGGGAGCTGTTTTTT. Translation gives CASGGLAGGTGELFF. The chain combines TRBV7-9 with TRBJ2-2, with 14 bases identical to TRBD2. The germline V gene encodes CDR1 SEHNR and CDR2 FQNEAQ (reference sequence). The CDR3 loop spans 15 amino acids. V lost 8 bases to trimming and J lost 4 bases; unmatched junction nucleotides: 3.